One sample yielded the 6 T cell receptor beta chains listed below, sequenced in a study of T cell repertoires in cytomegalovirus infection. No antigens are known for them. TCRdb recomputed calls from the reads with MiXCR, one row per CDR3 protein. The sample includes 200,000 to 250,000 distinct CDR3 sequences, roughly 34% seen only once; the top ten take approximately 59%. The material was CD8+ T cells from cultured PBMCs, obtained from culture after CMV antigen stimulation. The receptors were sampled from a human donor in good health (CMV status not recorded). Some clones in this sample may be carry-over from other donors' samples.

The chain recombines TRBV4-1 with TRBJ2-7; D is ambiguous. Germline loops: CDR1 MGHRA, CDR2 YSYEKL. The CDR3 extends over 13 amino acids. Trimming cost V 0 bases and J 0 bases, with 3 bases left between them. CDR3 bases: TGCGCCAGCAGCCAAGATATCTCCTACGAGCAGTACTTC. Translation: CASSQDISYEQYF.

This chain links TRBV3-1 with TRBJ2-7; 9 bases align to TRBD1. The trim removed 3 bases at V and 2 bases at J, leaving 8 bases unmatched. The CDR3 covers 16 residues. From germline, CDR1 is LGHDT and CDR2 YNNKEL (reference sequence). DNA of the CDR3: TGTGCCAGCAGCCATTACCGGGACAGGGTTACCTACGAGCAGTACTTC. Encoded protein: CASSHYRDRVTYEQYF.

As for this clonotype: A read error is likely, as this CDR3 ends without the conserved phenylalanine or tryptophan. V is TRBV7-9 and J is TRBJ2-1; no clear D gene. Germline V gene data show CDR1 as SEHNR and CDR2 as FQNEAQ (reference sequence). CDR3 length: 16 amino acids. The CDR3 sequence: CASSWLGISNYNEQFL. The CDR3 bases are TGTGCAAGCAGCTGGTTGGGAATATCCAACTACAATGAGCAGTTCTTA.

This chain joins TRBV7-2 and TRBJ1-6, with 8 bases aligning to TRBD1. The germline V gene has CDR1 SGHTA and CDR2 FQGNSA. Unmatched junction bases numbered 8, after V lost 3 bases and J lost 10 bases. The CDR3 sequence is 15 residues long. The CDR3, as DNA: TGTGCCAGCAGCTTCCCCAGGGGGCTCAGATCACCCCTCCACTTT. Protein: CASSFPRGLRSPLHF.

The table lists this clonotype with a count of one. This rearrangement joins TRBV28 to TRBJ2-2, with 8 nucleotides matching TRBD2. CDR3 size: 17 residues. Germline V gives CDR1 MDHEN, CDR2 SYDVKM. Losses at the gene ends were 7 bases for V and 4 bases for J; bases not matched to a gene: 14. The CDR3, as DNA: TGTGCCAGCACCCTCCCCCCGGGGAGCGGGGGCACCGGGGAGCTGTTTTTT. It codes for CASTLPPGSGGTGELFF.

The chain uses TRBV6-2 or TRBV6-3 and TRBJ2-3; TRBD1 agrees at 7 bases. The CDR3 contains 15 residues. Germline V gene data show CDR1 as MNHEY and CDR2 as SVGEGT. With V trimmed by 3 bases and J by 0 bases, 3 bases remained unmatched. Here the CDR3 reads CASSYTGESTDTQYF. CDR3 nucleotide sequence: TGTGCCAGCAGTTATACAGGGGAGAGCACAGATACGCAGTATTTT.